Sequencing of this T cell receptor beta chain was carried out in a study of CD8 T cells in Susac syndrome. About this clonotype: What it binds is unknown.

Study conclusions and caveats: Peak Susac CD8+ clonal expansion was seen in TEMRA cells and active patients.

RNA amounts of about 0.5 to 1 ug underwent reverse transcription with random hexamers. Each CDR3 protein is one row after TCRdb ran MiXCR on the immunoSEQ multiplex PCR reads. Counted here are over 100,000 distinct CDR3 sequences, over 90% occurring once; the ten biggest clones make up about 0.28%. This CDR3 contains 14 residues. Germline-derived CDR1 and CDR2 are MDHEN and SYDVKM. Trimming removed 6 bases at V and 5 bases at J, with 16 bases between. V gene TRBV28 combines with J gene TRBJ1-2; D is perhaps TRBD1 (6 bases). Material: CD8+ T cells from PBMCs. This TCR derives from a human donor with Susac syndrome. CDR3 DNA: TGTGCCAGCAGGCAAGCCGGGACAAGTTATGGCTACACCTTC. Translation: CASRQAGTSYGYTF.